This T cell receptor beta chain was sequenced in a study of tumor and adjacent non-tumor tissue in lung cancer. No cell sorting was done before RNA was extracted from the tissue. Study-level points and caveats: Tumor tissue had significantly higher TCR diversity than normal lung.

A modified ARM-PCR protocol with three rounds of nested PCR amplified TCRbeta. Using its own MiXCR run on the multiplex PCR reads, TCRdb lists one record per CDR3 protein. The sample lists more than 95,000 distinct CDR3 sequences, approximately 71% occurring once. Turning to this clonotype: Its antigen is as yet unknown. The conserved closing phenylalanine or tryptophan is absent in this CDR3, likely reflecting a read error.

Germline V gives CDR1 MNHEY, CDR2 SVGAGI. Germline trimming cut 6 bases from V and 0 bases from J; bases unmatched to any gene: 4. The CDR3 has 15 residues. V and J are TRBV6-5 and TRBJ2-1; 8 bases are a match to TRBD2. This receptor was identified in a man aged 25 to 40 with non-small cell lung cancer. Sequencing was done on a sample of lung tumor tissue. CDR3 region: CASSYLAGSYNEQFL. DNA of the CDR3: TGTGCCAGCAGCTATCTAGCGGGCTCCTACAATGAGCAGTTCTTA.